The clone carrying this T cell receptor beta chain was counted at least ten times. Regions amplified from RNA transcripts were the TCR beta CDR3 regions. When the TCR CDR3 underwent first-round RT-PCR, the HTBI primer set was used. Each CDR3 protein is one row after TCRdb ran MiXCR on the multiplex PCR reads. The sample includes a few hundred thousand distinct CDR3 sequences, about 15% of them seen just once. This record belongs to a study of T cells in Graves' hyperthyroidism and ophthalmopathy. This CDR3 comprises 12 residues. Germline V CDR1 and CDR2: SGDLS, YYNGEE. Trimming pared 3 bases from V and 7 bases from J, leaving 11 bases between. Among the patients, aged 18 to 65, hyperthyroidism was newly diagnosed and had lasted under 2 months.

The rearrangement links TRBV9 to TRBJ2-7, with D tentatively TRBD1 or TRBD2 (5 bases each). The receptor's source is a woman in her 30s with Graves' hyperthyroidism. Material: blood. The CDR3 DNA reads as TGTGCCAGCAGCGGCGACTGGGGGGAGCAGTACTTC. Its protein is CASSGDWGEQYF. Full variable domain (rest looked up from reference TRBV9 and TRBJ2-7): DSGVTQTPKHLITATGQRVTLRCSPRSGDLSVYWYQQSLDQGLQFLIQYYNGEERAKGNILERFSAQQFPDLHSELNLSSLELGDSALYFCASSGDWGEQYFGPGTRLTVT.